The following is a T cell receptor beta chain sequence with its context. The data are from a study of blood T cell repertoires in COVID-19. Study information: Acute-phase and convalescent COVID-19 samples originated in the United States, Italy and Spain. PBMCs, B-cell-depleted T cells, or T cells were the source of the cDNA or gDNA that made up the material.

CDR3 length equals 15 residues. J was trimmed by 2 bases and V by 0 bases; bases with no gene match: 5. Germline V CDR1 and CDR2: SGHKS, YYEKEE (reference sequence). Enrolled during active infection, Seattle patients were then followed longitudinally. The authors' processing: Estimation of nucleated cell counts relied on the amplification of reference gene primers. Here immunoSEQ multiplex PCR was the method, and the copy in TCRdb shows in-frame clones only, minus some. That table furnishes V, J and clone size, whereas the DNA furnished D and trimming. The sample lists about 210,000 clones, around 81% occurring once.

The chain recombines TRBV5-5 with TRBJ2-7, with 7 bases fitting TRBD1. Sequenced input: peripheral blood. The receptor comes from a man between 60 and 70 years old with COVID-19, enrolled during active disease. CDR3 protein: CASSLDRGLTYEQYF. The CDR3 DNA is TGTGCCAGCAGCTTGGACAGGGGATTAACCTACGAGCAGTACTTC. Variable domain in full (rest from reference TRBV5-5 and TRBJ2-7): DAGVTQSPTHLIKTRGQQVTLRCSPISGHKSVSWYQQVLGQGPQFIFQYYEKEERGRGNFPDRFSARQFPNYSSELNVNALLLGDSALYLCASSLDRGLTYEQYFGPGTRLTVT.